The 29 T cell receptor beta chains below were found in one sample sequenced in a study of blood T cells in healthy people across ages. Next came a second PCR, run for about 7 to 12 cycles, which used a sample-barcoded 5' primer along with a J-beta primer mix. TCRdb re-derived calls from the 5' RACE reads in MiXCR, one entry per CDR3 protein. The sample yields 850,000 to 1,000,000 distinct CDR3 sequences, 40% to 60% seen once. Material: blood. The receptors were sampled from a man aged 30 to 39 in good health.

V gene TRBV28 combines with J gene TRBJ1-5; 9 positions agree with TRBD1. Germline values: CDR1 MDHEN, CDR2 SYDVKM. Germline trimming cut 6 bases from V and 4 bases from J; bases unmatched to any gene: 7. This CDR3 contains 15 residues. The CDR3 is CASRTLGTGNQPQHF. CDR3 DNA: TGTGCCAGCAGAACATTGGGGACAGGGAATCAGCCCCAGCATTTT. Combining the CDR3 with reference TRBV28 and TRBJ1-5 gives the whole variable domain DVKVTQSSRYLVKRTGEKVFLECVQDMDHENMFWYRQDPGLGLRLIYFSYDVKMKEKGDIPEGYSVSREKKERFSLILESASTNQTSMYLCASRTLGTGNQPQHFGDGTRLSIL.

V is TRBV7-9 and J is TRBJ1-5; D unresolved. The CDR3 has 14 amino acids. V was shortened by 1 base and J by 7 bases, with 11 bases between the two germline ends. CDR1 and CDR2 (germline): SEHNR, FQNEAQ (reference sequence). The CDR3 coding sequence is TGTGCCAGCAGCTTAGACTATTCTGTACAGCCCCAGCATTTT. Protein sequence: CASSLDYSVQPQHF.

This clonotype was seen only a few times. This chain connects TRBV7-9 to TRBJ2-3, with 7 bases identical to TRBD1. Trimming at V came to 5 bases and at J to 4 bases, leaving 9 bases not matched to a gene. The CDR3 sequence is 15 residues long. Germline values: CDR1 SEHNR, CDR2 FQNEAQ (reference sequence). The CDR3, as DNA: TGTGCCAGCAGCCGATCGGAAACAGGGGCAGATACGCAGTATTTT. Translated: CASSRSETGADTQYF.

This chain joins TRBV5-1 and TRBJ2-1; D ambiguous. Trimming pared 7 bases from V and 5 bases from J, leaving 13 bases between. Germline V CDR1 and CDR2: SGHRS, YFSETQ. The CDR3 has 13 residues. CDR3 sequence: CASSPGGNNEQFF. The CDR3 DNA reads as TGCGCCAGCTCGCCCGGCGGCAACAATGAGCAGTTCTTC. Full variable domain (rest looked up from reference TRBV5-1 and TRBJ2-1): KAGVTQTPRYLIKTRGQQVTLSCSPISGHRSVSWYQQTPGQGLQFLFEYFSETQRNKGNFPGRFSGRQFSNSRSEMNVSTLELGDSALYLCASSPGGNNEQFFGPGTRLTVL.

This clonotype was detected ten times or more. V gene TRBV5-4 combines with J gene TRBJ2-7, with 10 bases fitting TRBD1. The CDR3 has 14 residues. V lost 2 bases to trimming and J lost 5 bases; unmatched junction nucleotides: 4. CDR1 is SGHNT, CDR2 YYREEE, per germline (reference sequence). CDR3: CASSFTTGGNEQYF. For the CDR3, the DNA is TGTGCCAGCAGCTTTACGACAGGGGGCAACGAGCAGTACTTC.

This clonotype came up many times. The rearrangement links TRBV6-5 to TRBJ2-5; TRBD2 matches at 10 bases. The CDR3 runs 17 residues. V dropped 4 bases and J dropped 1; count of bases not matched to a gene: 9. Germline assignment: CDR1 MNHEY and CDR2 SVGAGI. CDR3 coding DNA: TGTGCCAGCAGTTCTGTTAGCGGGGGGCAAATCCAAGAGACCCAGTACTTC. Translating it yields CASSSVSGGQIQETQYF.

The chain is built from TRBV3-1 and TRBJ1-4; 8 nucleotides match TRBD1. The germline CDR1 and CDR2 sequences are LGHDT and YNNKEL (reference sequence). CDR3 length: 15 amino acids. V lost 4 bases and J lost 4; bases outside the gene matches: 5. The CDR3 sequence is CASSLQGGNNEKLFF. CDR3 DNA: TGTGCCAGCAGCCTACAGGGGGGGAATAATGAAAAACTGTTTTTT.

The J gene is TRBJ2-3, the V gene TRBV11-3, with D tentatively TRBD1 (5 bases). The CDR3 loop spans 16 amino acids. Looked up from germline, CDR1 is SGHNT and CDR2 is YENEEA. Trimming stripped 2 bases from V and 2 bases from J, with 14 bases between. The CDR3 protein is CASSLWGVRDTDTQYF. The CDR3 DNA reads TGTGCCAGCAGCTTATGGGGCGTCAGGGACACAGATACGCAGTATTTT.

This clonotype was observed a few times. The chain is built from TRBV15 and TRBJ2-1; 9 positions agree with TRBD1. The V gene's germline CDR1 is LNHNV and CDR2 YYDKDF (reference sequence). V trimming: 3 bases; J trimming: 1 base; junction bases outside the gene matches: 7. This CDR3 spans 17 amino acids. CDR3 bases: TGTGCCACCAGCAGCCGGAGGGACAGGGTTTCCTACAATGAGCAGTTCTTC. It translates to CATSSRRDRVSYNEQFF. The variable domain in full, completed from reference TRBV15 and TRBJ2-1, reads DAMVIQNPRYQVTQFGKPVTLSCSQTLNHNVMYWYQQKSSQAPKLLFHYYDKDFNNEADTPDNFQSRRPNTSFCFLDIRSPGLGDTAMYLCATSSRRDRVSYNEQFFGPGTRLTVL.

CDR3 in amino acids: CSAREADSYEQYF. CDR3 in DNA: TGCAGTGCTAGGGAAGCTGATTCCTACGAGCAGTACTTC. The chain is built from TRBV20-1 and TRBJ2-7; D not resolved. CDR3 size: 13 residues. CDR1 DFQATT and CDR2 SNEGSKA come from the germline V gene (reference sequence). The V and J ends lost 3 bases and 1 base respectively, with 10 bases between them.

The chain couples TRBV14 to TRBJ1-2; D is possibly TRBD1 (6 bases). Looked up from germline, CDR1 is SGHDN and CDR2 is FVKESK. The V and J ends lost 1 base and 4 bases respectively, with 13 bases between them. The CDR3 has 15 residues. This CDR3 is CASSQARGGGYGYTF. CDR3 sequence (DNA): TGTGCCAGCAGCCAAGCGCGGGGGGGCGGCTATGGCTACACCTTC.

With regard to this clonotype: Relative to the germline gene, one junction end is altered; a read error may explain this. The chain combines TRBV7-2 with TRBJ2-3; tentatively, D is TRBD2 (5 bases). Per the germline V gene, CDR1 is SGHTA and CDR2 is FQGNSA. This CDR3 is built from 13 residues. In DNA, the CDR3 is TGTGGCAGCAGCCGAGGCGATGCGGGTACGCAGTATTTT. Translated, it gives CGSSRGDAGTQYF.

This chain connects TRBV28 to TRBJ2-7, with 8 nucleotides matching TRBD1. The CDR3 covers 15 residues. From germline, CDR1 is MDHEN and CDR2 SYDVKM. V was clipped by 10 bases and J by 1 base; unmatched bases: 12. In DNA, the CDR3 is TGTGCCACGGGGGCCTCCGGGACAGGTTCCTACGAGCAGTACTTC. As protein: CATGASGTGSYEQYF.

This clonotype was counted between two and nine times. The chain has TRBV6-6 and TRBJ1-2, with TRBD1 matching over 8 bases. Germline loops: CDR1 MNHNY, CDR2 SVGAGI (reference sequence). The CDR3 spans 14 residues. J gave up 2 bases and V 6 bases, and 5 bases lay outside the gene matches. CDR3 bases: TGTGCCAGCAGGCCAGGGGGCTCGAACTATGGCTACACCTTC. This sequence encodes CASRPGGSNYGYTF.

This clonotype was recorded a few times. CDR3 nucleotide sequence: TGCGCCAGCTACAAAACCCCTAGCACAGATACGCAGTATTTT. This encodes CASYKTPSTDTQYF. The rearrangement links TRBV5-1 to TRBJ2-3; D not certain. Trimming stripped 7 bases from V and 0 bases from J, with 12 bases between. The CDR3 extends over 14 amino acids. Per germline, CDR1 SGHRS and CDR2 YFSETQ.

The chain carries TRBV20-1 and TRBJ2-7; D possibly corresponds to TRBD1 (6 bases). There are 12 residues in the CDR3. Deletions cut 5 bases from V and 3 bases from J, with 11 bases between. Germline V lookup: CDR1 DFQATT, CDR2 SNEGSKA (reference sequence). CDR3 protein: CSASPTGYEQYF. CDR3 coding DNA: TGCAGTGCTTCCCCGACAGGCTACGAGCAGTACTTC.

V and J are TRBV3-1 and TRBJ2-3; TRBD2 agrees at 13 bases. In germline, CDR1 is LGHDT, CDR2 YNNKEL (reference sequence). V was clipped by 4 bases and J by 4 bases; unmatched bases: 5. This CDR3 comprises 16 residues. The CDR3 DNA is TGTGCCAGCAGCCCCCTACTAGCGGGGGGGGCAGATACGCAGTATTTT. Translating gives CASSPLLAGGADTQYF.

Notes on this clonotype: A much larger clonotype is one base distant, so this may be a read error. This chain uses TRBV28 with TRBJ1-5; D unclear. V dropped 2 bases and J dropped 7 bases, with 3 bases sitting between them. Germline CDR1 is MDHEN and CDR2 is SYDVKM. This CDR3 is built from 11 residues. This CDR3 reads CASSLSQPQHF. The CDR3 DNA reads TGTGCCAGCAGTTTAAGCCAGCCCCAGCATTTT.

The CDR3 DNA reads TGTGCCAGCAGCCGGCTTAGAGGCGAGCAGTACTTC. Protein: CASSRLRGEQYF. The J gene is TRBJ2-7, the V gene TRBV6-1; D gene unclear. Trimming cost V 6 bases and J 6 bases, with 12 bases left between them. Germline CDR1 is MNHNS and CDR2 is SASEGT. This CDR3 has 12 residues.

In its sample, this clonotype was seen a few times. The chain recombines TRBV6-2 or TRBV6-3 with TRBJ1-1; no definite D call. V lost 6 bases and J lost 6, with 14 bases in between. Germline lookup yields CDR1 MNHEY and CDR2 SVGEGT. The CDR3 runs to 13 residues. CDR3 protein: CASRTQGEAEAFF. CDR3 nucleotide sequence: TGTGCCAGCAGAACCCAAGGTGAGGCTGAAGCTTTCTTT.

The chain carries TRBV5-1 and TRBJ2-5, with 8 bases matching TRBD1. The junction had 7 bases not matched to a gene; V was cut back by 4 bases and J by 2 bases. The V gene's germline CDR1 is SGHRS and CDR2 YFSETQ. The CDR3 has 15 residues. The CDR3 DNA reads TGCGCCAGCAGCCCGGACAGGGTAGGGCAAGAGACCCAGTACTTC. This translates into CASSPDRVGQETQYF.

CDR3: CASSQDLGGGNEAFF. The CDR3 DNA sequence: TGCGCCAGCAGCCAAGATCTCGGAGGAGGCAATGAAGCTTTCTTT. The rearrangement joins TRBV4-3 to TRBJ1-1, with unresolved D. Germline lookup yields CDR1 LGHNA and CDR2 YSLEER. The CDR3 covers 15 residues. The V gene lost 0 bases and the J gene lost 7 bases, with 15 bases spanning the gap.

Notes on this clonotype: A junction end diverges from the germline sequence, so it may reflect a read error. The rearrangement joins TRBV28 to TRBJ1-6; D gene unclear. Germline V lookup: CDR1 MDHEN, CDR2 SYDVKM. This CDR3 has 14 residues. Here the CDR3 DNA reads TGTGCCGGCAGTTTATCGCCAGGAAATTCACCCCTCCACTTT. Its protein is CAGSLSPGNSPLHF.

The chain recombines TRBV5-5 with TRBJ2-6; 7 bases agree with TRBD1. The CDR3 length is 18 residues. The germline gives CDR1 SGHKS, CDR2 YYEKEE (reference sequence). V lost 1 base, J lost 2 bases, and 9 bases stayed unmatched. CDR3: CASSLTRDSDTGANVLTF. In nucleotides, the CDR3 is TGTGCCAGCAGCTTGACTAGGGACAGTGATACTGGGGCCAACGTCCTGACTTTC.

A few counts support this clonotype. The V and J genes are TRBV20-1 and TRBJ1-2; 7 bases align to TRBD1. The CDR3 consists of 12 residues. From germline, CDR1 is DFQATT and CDR2 SNEGSKA (reference sequence). For the CDR3, the DNA is TGCAGAGGGAAGGGGGCGGGGATGAGCTACACCTTC. It translates to CRGKGAGMSYTF.

This clonotype was counted only a few times. V and J are TRBV6-2 or TRBV6-3 and TRBJ2-7; D is tentatively TRBD1 or TRBD2 (5 bases each). V dropped 10 bases and J dropped 2 bases, with 18 bases sitting between them. Per the germline V gene, CDR1 is MNHEY and CDR2 is SVGEGT. This CDR3 is built from 14 residues. The CDR3: CATTLAPGPYEQYF. CDR3 sequence (DNA): TGTGCCACCACCTTGGCCCCGGGACCCTACGAGCAGTACTTC.

The chain employs TRBV5-1 and TRBJ1-2, with a tentative D call TRBD1 (6 bases). Trimming removed 3 bases from V and 6 bases from J, with 12 bases in between. The CDR3 extends over 13 amino acids. From germline, CDR1 is SGHRS and CDR2 YFSETQ. The CDR3 DNA is TGCGCCAGCAGCTCGGACAGCCTGAATGGCTACACCTTC. Protein: CASSSDSLNGYTF.

The V call is TRBV7-9, the J call TRBJ1-1, with 9 bases matching TRBD1. Trimming took 3 bases from V and 4 from J; bases not matched to a gene: 18. Looked up from germline, CDR1 is SEHNR and CDR2 is FQNEAQ (reference sequence). The CDR3 length is 19 residues. CDR3 amino acids: CASSFPGQGSSWISTEAFF. The CDR3 bases are TGTGCCAGCAGCTTTCCGGGACAGGGAAGCTCTTGGATCAGCACTGAAGCTTTCTTT.

This chain joins TRBV7-8 and TRBJ1-1; D call uncertain. V lost 3 bases to trimming and J lost 3 bases, with 11 bases between them. CDR1 and CDR2 from the germline V gene are SGHVS and FQNEAQ. The CDR3 runs 14 residues. CDR3 in DNA: TGTGCCAGCAGCTTCGGGCACGGAGACACTGAAGCTTTCTTT. This gives the protein CASSFGHGDTEAFF.